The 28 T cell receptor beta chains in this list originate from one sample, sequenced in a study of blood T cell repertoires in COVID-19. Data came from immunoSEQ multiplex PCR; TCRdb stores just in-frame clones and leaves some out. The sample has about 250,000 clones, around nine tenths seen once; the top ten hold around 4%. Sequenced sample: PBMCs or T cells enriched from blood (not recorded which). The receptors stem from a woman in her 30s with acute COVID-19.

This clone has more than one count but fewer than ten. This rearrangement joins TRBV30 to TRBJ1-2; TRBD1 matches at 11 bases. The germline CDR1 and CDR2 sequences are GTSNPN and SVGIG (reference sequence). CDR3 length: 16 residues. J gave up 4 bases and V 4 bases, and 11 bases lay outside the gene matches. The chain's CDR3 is CAWTQEAGTGGYGYTF. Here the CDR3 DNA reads TGTGCCTGGACCCAGGAGGCCGGGACAGGGGGCTATGGCTACACCTTC.

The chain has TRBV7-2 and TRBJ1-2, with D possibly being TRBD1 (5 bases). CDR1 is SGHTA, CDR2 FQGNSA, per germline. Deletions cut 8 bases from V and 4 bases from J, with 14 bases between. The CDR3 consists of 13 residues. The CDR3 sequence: CASVQLQGYGYTF. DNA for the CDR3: TGTGCCAGCGTCCAACTCCAGGGCTATGGCTACACCTTC.

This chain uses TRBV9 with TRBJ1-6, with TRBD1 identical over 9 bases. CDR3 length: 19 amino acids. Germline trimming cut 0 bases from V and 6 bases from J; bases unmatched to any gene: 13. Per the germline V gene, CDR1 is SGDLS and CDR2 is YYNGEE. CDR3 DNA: TGTGCCAGCAGCGTAGAAGGGACAGGGAGGGGAATTGGTAATTCACCCCTCCACTTT. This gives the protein CASSVEGTGRGIGNSPLHF. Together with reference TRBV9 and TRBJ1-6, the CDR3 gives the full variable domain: DSGVTQTPKHLITATGQRVTLRCSPRSGDLSVYWYQQSLDQGLQFLIQYYNGEERAKGNILERFSAQQFPDLHSELNLSSLELGDSALYFCASSVEGTGRGIGNSPLHFGNGTRLTVT.

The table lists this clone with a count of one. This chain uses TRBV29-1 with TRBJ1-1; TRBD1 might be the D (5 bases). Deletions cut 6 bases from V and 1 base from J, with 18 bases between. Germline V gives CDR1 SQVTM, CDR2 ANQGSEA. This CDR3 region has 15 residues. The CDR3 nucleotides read TGCAGCGTCGGTGTGCTGGGGCAGGGGAACACTGAAGCTTTCTTT. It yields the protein CSVGVLGQGNTEAFF.

The CDR3 reads CASSLQLNTEAFF. The CDR3 DNA reads as TGTGCCAGCAGCTTGCAGTTGAACACTGAAGCTTTCTTT. The chain links TRBV5-5 to TRBJ1-1; D not certain. With 1 base removed from V and 0 bases from J, the gap between germline ends came to 4 bases. The CDR3 sequence is 13 residues long. The germline gives CDR1 SGHKS, CDR2 YYEKEE (reference sequence).

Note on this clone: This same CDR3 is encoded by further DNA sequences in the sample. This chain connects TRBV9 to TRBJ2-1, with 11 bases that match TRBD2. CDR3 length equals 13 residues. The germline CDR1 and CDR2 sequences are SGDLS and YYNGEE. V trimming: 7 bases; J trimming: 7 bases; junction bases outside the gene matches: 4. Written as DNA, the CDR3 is TGTGCCAGCGGCACTAGCGGGGGAAATGAGCAGTTCTTC. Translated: CASGTSGGNEQFF.

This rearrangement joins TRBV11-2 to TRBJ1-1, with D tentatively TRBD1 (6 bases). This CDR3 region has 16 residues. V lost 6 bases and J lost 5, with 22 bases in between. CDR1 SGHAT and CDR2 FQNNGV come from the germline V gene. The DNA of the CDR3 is TGTGCCAGCAGGGCCTTTATGGGGGCCTCGGTAACTGAAGCTTTCTTT. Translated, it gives CASRAFMGASVTEAFF.

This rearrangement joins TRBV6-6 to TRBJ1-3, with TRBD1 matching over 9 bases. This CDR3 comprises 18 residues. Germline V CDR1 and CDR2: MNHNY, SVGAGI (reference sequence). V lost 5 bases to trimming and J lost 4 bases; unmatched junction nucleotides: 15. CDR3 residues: CASSRDSSGTGTGNTIYF. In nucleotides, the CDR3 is TGTGCCAGCAGTCGAGACTCCTCCGGGACAGGGACCGGAAACACCATATATTTT.

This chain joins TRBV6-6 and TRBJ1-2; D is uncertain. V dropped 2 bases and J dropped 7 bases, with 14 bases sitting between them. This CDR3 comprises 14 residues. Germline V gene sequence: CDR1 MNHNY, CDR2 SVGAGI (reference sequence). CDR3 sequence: CASSYNNARGGYTF. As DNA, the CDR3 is TGTGCCAGCAGTTACAATAACGCCCGAGGTGGCTACACCTTC.

The CDR3 region is CASSWSGGNEQYF. CDR3 coding DNA: TGCGCCAGCAGCTGGAGCGGGGGCAACGAGCAGTACTTC. This chain links TRBV5-1 with TRBJ2-7; 8 bases are shared with TRBD2. This CDR3 has 13 amino acids. The junction had 4 bases not matched to a gene; V was cut back by 3 bases and J by 5 bases. Germline CDR1 SGHRS, CDR2 YFSETQ.

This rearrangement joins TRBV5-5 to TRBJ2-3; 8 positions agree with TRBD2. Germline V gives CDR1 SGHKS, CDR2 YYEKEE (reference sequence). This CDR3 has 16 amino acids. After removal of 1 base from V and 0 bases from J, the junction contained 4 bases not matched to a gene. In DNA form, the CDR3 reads TGTGCCAGCAGCTTGCGACTAGCGACCAGCACAGATACGCAGTATTTT. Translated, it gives CASSLRLATSTDTQYF.

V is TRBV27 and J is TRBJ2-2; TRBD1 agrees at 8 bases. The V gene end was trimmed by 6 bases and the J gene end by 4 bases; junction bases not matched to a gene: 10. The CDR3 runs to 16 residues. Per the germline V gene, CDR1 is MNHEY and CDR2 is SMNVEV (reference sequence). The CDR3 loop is CASSHRAGGFTGELFF. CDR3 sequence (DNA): TGTGCCAGCAGCCATCGGGCAGGGGGCTTCACCGGGGAGCTGTTTTTT.

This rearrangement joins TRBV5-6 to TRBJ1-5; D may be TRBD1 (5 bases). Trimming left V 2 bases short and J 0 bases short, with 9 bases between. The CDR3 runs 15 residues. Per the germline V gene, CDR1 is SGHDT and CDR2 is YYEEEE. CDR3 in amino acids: CASSLRGYSNQPQHF. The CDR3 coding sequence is TGTGCCAGCAGCTTACGGGGGTATAGCAATCAGCCCCAGCATTTT.

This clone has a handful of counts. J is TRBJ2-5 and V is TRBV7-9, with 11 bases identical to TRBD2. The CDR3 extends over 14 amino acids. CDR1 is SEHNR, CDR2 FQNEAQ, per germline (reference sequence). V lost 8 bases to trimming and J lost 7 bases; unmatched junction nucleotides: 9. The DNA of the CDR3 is TGTGCCAGCCTCACTAGCGGGGGCTGGGGGACCCAGTACTTC. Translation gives CASLTSGGWGTQYF.

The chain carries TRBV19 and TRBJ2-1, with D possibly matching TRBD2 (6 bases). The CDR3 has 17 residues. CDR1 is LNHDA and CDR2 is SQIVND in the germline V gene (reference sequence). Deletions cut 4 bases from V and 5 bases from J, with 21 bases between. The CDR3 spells CASSTPFRGSLHNEQFF. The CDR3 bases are TGTGCCAGTAGTACTCCTTTCCGGGGGAGCCTTCACAATGAGCAGTTCTTC.

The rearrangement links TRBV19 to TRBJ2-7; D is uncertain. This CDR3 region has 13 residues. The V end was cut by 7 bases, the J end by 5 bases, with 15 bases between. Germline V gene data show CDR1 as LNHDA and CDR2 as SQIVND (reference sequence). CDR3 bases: TGTGCCAGTAACTCCCTCGAAAAGAACGAGCAGTACTTC. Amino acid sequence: CASNSLEKNEQYF. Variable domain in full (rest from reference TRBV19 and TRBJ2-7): DGGITQSPKYLFRKEGQNVTLSCEQNLNHDAMYWYRQDPGQGLRLIYYSQIVNDFQKGDIAEGYSVSREKKESFPLTVTSAQKNPTAFYLCASNSLEKNEQYFGPGTRLTVT.

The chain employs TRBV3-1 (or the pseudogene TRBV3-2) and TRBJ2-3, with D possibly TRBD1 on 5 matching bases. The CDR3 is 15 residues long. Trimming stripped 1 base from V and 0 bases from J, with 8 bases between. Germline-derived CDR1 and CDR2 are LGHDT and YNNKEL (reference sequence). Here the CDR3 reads CASSQGTLSTDTQYF. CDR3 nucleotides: TGTGCCAGCAGCCAAGGGACACTTAGCACAGATACGCAGTATTTT.

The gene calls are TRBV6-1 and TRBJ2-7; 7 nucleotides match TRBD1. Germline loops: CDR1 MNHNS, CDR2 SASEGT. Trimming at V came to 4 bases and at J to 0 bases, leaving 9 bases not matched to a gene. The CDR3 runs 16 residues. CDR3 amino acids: CASSAPGQRRSYEQYF. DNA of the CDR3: TGTGCCAGCAGTGCCCCGGGACAGAGACGCTCCTACGAGCAGTACTTC.

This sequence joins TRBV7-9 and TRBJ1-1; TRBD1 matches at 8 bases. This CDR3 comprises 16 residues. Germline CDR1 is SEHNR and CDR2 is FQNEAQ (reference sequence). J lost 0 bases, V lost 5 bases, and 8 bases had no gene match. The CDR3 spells CASSHRTGRMNTEAFF. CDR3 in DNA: TGTGCCAGCAGCCACCGGACAGGGCGGATGAACACTGAAGCTTTCTTT.

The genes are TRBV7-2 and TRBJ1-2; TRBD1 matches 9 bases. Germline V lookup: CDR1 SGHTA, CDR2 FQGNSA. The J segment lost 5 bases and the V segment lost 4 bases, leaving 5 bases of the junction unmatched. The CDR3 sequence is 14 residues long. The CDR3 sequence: CASSSRDRVYGYTF. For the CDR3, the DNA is TGTGCCAGCAGCTCCCGGGACAGGGTTTATGGCTACACCTTC.

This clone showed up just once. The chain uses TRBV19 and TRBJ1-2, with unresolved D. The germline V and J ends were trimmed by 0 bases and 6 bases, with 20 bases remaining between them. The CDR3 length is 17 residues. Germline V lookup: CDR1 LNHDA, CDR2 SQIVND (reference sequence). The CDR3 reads CASSIDLLTARGNGYTF. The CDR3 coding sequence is TGTGCCAGTAGTATAGATCTATTGACCGCGCGCGGCAATGGCTACACCTTC.

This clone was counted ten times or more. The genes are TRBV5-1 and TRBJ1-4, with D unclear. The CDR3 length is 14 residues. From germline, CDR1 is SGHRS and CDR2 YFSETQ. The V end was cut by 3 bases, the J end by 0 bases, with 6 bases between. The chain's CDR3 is CASSYSTTNEKLFF. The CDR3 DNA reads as TGCGCCAGCAGCTACTCAACAACTAATGAAAAACTGTTTTTT.

In DNA form, the CDR3 reads TGTGCCAGCAAACAGTGGGGAGCTGGGGCCAACGTCCTGACTTTC. It codes for CASKQWGAGANVLTF. The gene calls are TRBV7-9 and TRBJ2-6; D is perhaps TRBD2 (5 bases). The CDR3 runs 15 residues. Per germline, CDR1 SEHNR and CDR2 FQNEAQ (reference sequence). The V gene lost 7 bases and the J gene lost 2 bases, with 12 bases spanning the gap.

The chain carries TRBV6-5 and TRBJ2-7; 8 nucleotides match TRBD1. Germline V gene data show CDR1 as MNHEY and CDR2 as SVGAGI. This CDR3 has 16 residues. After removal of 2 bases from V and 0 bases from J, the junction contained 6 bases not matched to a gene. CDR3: CASSYRWDRSSYEQYF. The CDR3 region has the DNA TGTGCCAGCAGTTACCGCTGGGACAGGAGCTCCTACGAGCAGTACTTC.

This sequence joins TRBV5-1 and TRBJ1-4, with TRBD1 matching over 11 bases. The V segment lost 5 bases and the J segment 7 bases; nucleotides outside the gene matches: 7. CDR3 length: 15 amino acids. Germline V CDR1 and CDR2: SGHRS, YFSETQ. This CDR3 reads CASSETGQGGEKLFF. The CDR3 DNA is TGCGCCAGCAGTGAGACGGGACAGGGGGGTGAAAAACTGTTTTTT.

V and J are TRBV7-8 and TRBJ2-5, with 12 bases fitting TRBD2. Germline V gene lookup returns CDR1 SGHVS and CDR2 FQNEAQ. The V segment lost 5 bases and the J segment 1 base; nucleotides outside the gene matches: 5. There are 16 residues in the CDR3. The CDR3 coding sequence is TGTGCCAGCAGCCAACTACTAGCGGGGGGCCAAGAGACCCAGTACTTC. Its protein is CASSQLLAGGQETQYF.

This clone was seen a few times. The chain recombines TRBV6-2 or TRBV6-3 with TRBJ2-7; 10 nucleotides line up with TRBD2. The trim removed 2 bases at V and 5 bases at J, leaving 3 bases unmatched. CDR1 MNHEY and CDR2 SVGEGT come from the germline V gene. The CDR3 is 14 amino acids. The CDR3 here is CASSYTTSGDEQYF. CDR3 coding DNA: TGTGCCAGCAGTTACACTACTAGCGGGGACGAGCAGTACTTC.

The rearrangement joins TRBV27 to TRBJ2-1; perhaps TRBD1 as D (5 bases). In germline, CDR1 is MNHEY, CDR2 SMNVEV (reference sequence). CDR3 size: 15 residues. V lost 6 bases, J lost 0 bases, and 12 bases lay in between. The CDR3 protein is CASRLTASSYNEQFF. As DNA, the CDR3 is TGTGCCAGCAGGCTGACAGCAAGCTCCTACAATGAGCAGTTCTTC.